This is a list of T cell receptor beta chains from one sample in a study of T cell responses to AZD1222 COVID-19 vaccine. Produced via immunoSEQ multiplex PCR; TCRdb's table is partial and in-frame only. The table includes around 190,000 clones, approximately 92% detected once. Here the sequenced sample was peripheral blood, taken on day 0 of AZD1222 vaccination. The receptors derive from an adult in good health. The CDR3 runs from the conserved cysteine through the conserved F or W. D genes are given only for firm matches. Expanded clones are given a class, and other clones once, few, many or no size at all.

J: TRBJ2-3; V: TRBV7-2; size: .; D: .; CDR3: CASSFRSGSRTDTQYF; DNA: TGTGCCAGCAGCTTTCGATCAGGGTCTCGCACAGATACGCAGTATTTT
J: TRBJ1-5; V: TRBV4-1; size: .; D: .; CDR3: CASSQLGPNQPQHF; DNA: TGCGCCAGCAGCCAACTAGGGCCCAATCAGCCCCAGCATTTT
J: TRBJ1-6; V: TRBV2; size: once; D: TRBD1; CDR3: CASIGGDNSPLHF; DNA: TGTGCCAGCATAGGGGGCGATAATTCACCCCTCCACTTT
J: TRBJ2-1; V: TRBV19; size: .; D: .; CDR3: CASSIAGERHSYNEQFF; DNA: TGTGCCAGTAGTATAGCGGGCGAGAGACACTCCTACAATGAGCAGTTCTTC
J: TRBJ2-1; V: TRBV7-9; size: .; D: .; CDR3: CASSLDSWPSAYNEQFF; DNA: TGTGCCAGCAGCTTAGATAGTTGGCCTAGCGCCTACAATGAGCAGTTCTTC
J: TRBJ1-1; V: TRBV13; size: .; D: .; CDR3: CASSLRGAATEAFF; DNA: TGTGCCAGCAGCCTCAGGGGCGCCGCAACTGAAGCTTTCTTT
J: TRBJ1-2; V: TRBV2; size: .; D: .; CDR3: CASSETGGYTF; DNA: TGTGCCAGCAGTGAAACAGGGGGCTACACCTTC
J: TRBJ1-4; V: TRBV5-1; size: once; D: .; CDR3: CASSLDQGQVNEKLFF; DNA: TGCGCCAGCAGCTTGGACCAGGGCCAGGTCAATGAAAAACTGTTTTTT
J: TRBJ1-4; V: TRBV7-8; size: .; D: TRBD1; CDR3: CASSPDRGRDEKLFF; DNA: TGTGCCAGCAGCCCTGACAGGGGGCGCGATGAAAAACTGTTTTTT
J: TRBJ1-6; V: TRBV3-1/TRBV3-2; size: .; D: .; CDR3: CASSQEGVSSPLHF; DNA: TGTGCCAGCAGCCAAGAAGGGGTCAGCTCACCCCTCCACTTT
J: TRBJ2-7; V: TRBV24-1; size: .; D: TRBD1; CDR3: CATSDPTGDSYEQYF; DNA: TGTGCCACCAGTGATCCGACAGGGGACTCCTACGAGCAGTACTTC
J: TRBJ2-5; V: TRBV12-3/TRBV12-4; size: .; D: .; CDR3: CASSLVGEETQYF; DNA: TGTGCCAGCAGTTTGGTGGGGGAGGAGACCCAGTACTTC
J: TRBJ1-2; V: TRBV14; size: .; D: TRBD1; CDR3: CASSHSRGRLEGYTF; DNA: TGTGCCAGCAGCCACTCCAGGGGGCGCCTAGAAGGCTACACCTTC
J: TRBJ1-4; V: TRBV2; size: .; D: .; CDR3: CASTSGQASLRTTGKLFF; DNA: TGTGCCAGCACCTCCGGACAAGCCAGTTTACGAACGACGGGAAAACTGTTTTTT
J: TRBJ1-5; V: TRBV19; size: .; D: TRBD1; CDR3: CASSMDRALGNQPQHF; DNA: TGTGCCAGTAGTATGGACAGGGCTTTAGGAAATCAGCCCCAGCATTTT
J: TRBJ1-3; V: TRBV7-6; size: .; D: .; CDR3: CASSLEIQGAGNTIYF; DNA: TGTGCCAGCAGCTTAGAGATTCAGGGTGCTGGAAACACCATATATTTT
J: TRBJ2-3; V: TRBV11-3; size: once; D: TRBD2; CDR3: CASSWTSGRQPDTQYF; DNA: TGTGCCAGCAGTTGGACTAGCGGGAGACAGCCAGATACGCAGTATTTT
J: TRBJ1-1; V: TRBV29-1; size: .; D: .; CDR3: CSVQLTENTEAFF; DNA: TGCAGCGTCCAACTTACGGAGAACACTGAAGCTTTCTTT
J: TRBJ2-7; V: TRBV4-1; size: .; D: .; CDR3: CASSQDQGTPYEQYF; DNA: TGCGCCAGCAGCCAGGATCAGGGAACACCCTACGAGCAGTACTTC
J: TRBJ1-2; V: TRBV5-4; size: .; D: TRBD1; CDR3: CASSLQGAIFGYTF; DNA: TGTGCCAGCAGCCTCCAGGGGGCCATTTTTGGCTACACCTTC
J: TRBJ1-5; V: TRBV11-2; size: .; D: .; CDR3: CASSLSENQPQHF; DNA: TGTGCCAGCAGCTTATCCGAAAATCAGCCCCAGCATTTT
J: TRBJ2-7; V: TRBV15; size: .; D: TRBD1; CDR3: CATSTLPGQGYEQYF; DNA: TGTGCCACCAGCACTCTCCCGGGACAGGGCTACGAGCAGTACTTC
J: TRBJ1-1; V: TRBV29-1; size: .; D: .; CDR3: CSVAGETEAFF; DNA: TGCAGCGTTGCAGGAGAAACTGAAGCTTTCTTT
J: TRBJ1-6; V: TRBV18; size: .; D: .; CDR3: CASSQTRGFDSPLHF; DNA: TGTGCCAGCTCGCAGACGAGAGGGTTTGATTCACCCCTCCACTTT
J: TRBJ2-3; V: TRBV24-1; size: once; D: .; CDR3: CATSDLWHSTDTQYF; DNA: TGTGCCACCAGTGATTTGTGGCATAGCACAGATACGCAGTATTTT
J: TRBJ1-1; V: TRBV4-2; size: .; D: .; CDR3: CASSGQLNTEAFF; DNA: TGTGCCAGCAGTGGGCAGCTGAACACTGAAGCTTTCTTT
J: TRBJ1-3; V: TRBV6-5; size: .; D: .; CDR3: CASSRQWNSGNTIYF; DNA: TGTGCCAGCAGTCGCCAATGGAACTCTGGAAACACCATATATTTT
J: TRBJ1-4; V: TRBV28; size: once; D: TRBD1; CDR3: CASSPGDRGNEKLFF; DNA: TGTGCCAGCAGTCCCGGGGACAGGGGAAATGAAAAACTGTTTTTT
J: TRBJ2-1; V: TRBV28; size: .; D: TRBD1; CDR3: CASRTGGRHEQFF; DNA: TGTGCCAGCAGAACAGGGGGTAGGCATGAGCAGTTCTTC
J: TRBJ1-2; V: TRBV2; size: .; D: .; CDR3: CASSEADPGYTF; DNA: TGTGCCAGCAGTGAAGCGGACCCTGGCTACACCTTC
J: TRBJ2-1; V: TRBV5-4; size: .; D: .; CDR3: CASRDLGTPENEQFF; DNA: TGTGCCAGCCGGGATCTGGGGACTCCGGAAAATGAGCAGTTCTTC
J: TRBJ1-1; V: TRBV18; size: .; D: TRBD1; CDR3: CASSPDRAGGTEAFF; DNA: TGTGCCAGCTCACCAGACAGGGCTGGGGGCACTGAAGCTTTCTTT
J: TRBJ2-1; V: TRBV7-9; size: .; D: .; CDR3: CASNYEFYNEQFF; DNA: TGTGCCAGCAACTATGAATTCTACAATGAGCAGTTCTTC
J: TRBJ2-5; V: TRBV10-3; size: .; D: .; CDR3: CAILGEAETQYF; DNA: TGTGCCATCTTGGGGGAAGCGGAGACCCAGTACTTC
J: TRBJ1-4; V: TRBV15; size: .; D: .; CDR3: CATSRDRGSEKLFF; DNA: TGTGCCACCAGCAGAGATCGGGGTTCTGAAAAACTGTTTTTT
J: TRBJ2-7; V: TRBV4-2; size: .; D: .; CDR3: CASSQERYEQYF; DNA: TGTGCCAGCAGCCAAGAAAGGTACGAGCAGTACTTC
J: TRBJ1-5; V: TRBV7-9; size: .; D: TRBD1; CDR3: CASSATGDLGNQPQHF; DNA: TGTGCCAGCAGCGCCACAGGGGATTTGGGCAATCAGCCCCAGCATTTT
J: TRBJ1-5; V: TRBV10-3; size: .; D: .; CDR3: CAISESPPGTGGRSNQPQHF; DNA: TGTGCCATCAGTGAGTCCCCCCCCGGAACAGGAGGGAGAAGCAATCAGCCCCAGCATTTT
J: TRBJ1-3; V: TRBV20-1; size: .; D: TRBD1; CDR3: CSASRGQGAKLGNTIYF; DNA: TGCAGTGCCAGTAGGGGACAGGGGGCGAAATTAGGAAACACCATATATTTT
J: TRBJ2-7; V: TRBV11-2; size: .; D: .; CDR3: CASSSGSGTGTFEQYF; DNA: TGTGCCAGCAGCTCAGGGTCCGGGACGGGGACTTTCGAGCAGTACTTC
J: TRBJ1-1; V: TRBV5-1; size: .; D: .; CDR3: CASSLEEGVNTEAFF; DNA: TGCGCCAGCAGCTTGGAAGAGGGGGTCAACACTGAAGCTTTCTTT
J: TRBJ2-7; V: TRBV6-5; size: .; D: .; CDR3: CASRSSLSSYEQYF; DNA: TGTGCCAGCAGATCCTCGTTGAGCTCCTACGAGCAGTACTTC
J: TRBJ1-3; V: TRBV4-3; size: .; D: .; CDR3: CASSQVGMAGSSGNTIYF; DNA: TGCGCCAGCAGCCAGGTCGGAATGGCAGGGAGCTCTGGAAACACCATATATTTT
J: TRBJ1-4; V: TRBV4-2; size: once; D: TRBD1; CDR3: CASSRGTGENEKLFF; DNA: TGTGCCAGCAGCCGCGGGACAGGAGAAAATGAAAAACTGTTTTTT
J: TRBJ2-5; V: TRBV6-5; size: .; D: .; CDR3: CASSYSPGQWETQYF; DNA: TGTGCCAGCAGTTACTCGCCCGGACAATGGGAGACCCAGTACTTC
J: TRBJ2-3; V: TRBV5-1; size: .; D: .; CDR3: CASSLGTGGGRTDTQYF; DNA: TGCGCCAGCAGCTTGGGTACGGGCGGGGGCCGCACAGATACGCAGTATTTT
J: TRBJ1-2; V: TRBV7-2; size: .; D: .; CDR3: CASSLVAGGNYGYTF; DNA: TGTGCCAGCAGCTTAGTTGCGGGAGGTAACTATGGCTACACCTTC